Below, 13 T cell receptor beta chains from the same sample are listed, as sequenced in a study of T cells in Graves' hyperthyroidism and ophthalmopathy. The CDR3 regions of TCR beta were amplified from RNA transcripts. A first-round RT-PCR of the TCR CDR3 used the HTBI primer set. TCRdb reprocessed the multiplex PCR reads via MiXCR and lists one record per CDR3 protein. The repertoire holds roughly 290,000 distinct CDR3 sequences, with roughly 13% as singletons. The sequenced sample consisted of blood. The receptors shown here come from a woman aged 40 to 50 with Graves' hyperthyroidism.

The sample holds many counts of this clonotype. V is TRBV7-9 and J is TRBJ2-3, with D unclear. V lost 1 base to trimming and J lost 4 bases, with 15 bases between them. CDR1 SEHNR and CDR2 FQNEAQ come from the germline V gene (reference sequence). This CDR3 has 16 residues. As DNA, the CDR3 is TGTGCCAGCAGCTTAGGGGTGTTAAAGACCGCAGATACGCAGTATTTT. It is translated as CASSLGVLKTADTQYF.

This clonotype was detected ten times or more. This CDR3 reads CASSQGRLKGTEAFF. The DNA for the CDR3 is TGTGCCAGCAGCCAGGGACGGTTAAAGGGGACTGAAGCTTTCTTT. The chain has TRBV3-1 and TRBJ1-1; TRBD1 is a possible D gene (5 bases). The length of the CDR3 is 15 residues. The V gene's germline CDR1 is LGHDT and CDR2 YNNKEL (reference sequence). Trimming cost V 3 bases and J 5 bases, with 16 bases left between them.

This clonotype came up a few times. The gene calls are TRBV9 and TRBJ2-6, with 9 nucleotides matching TRBD1. V shed 2 bases and J 0 bases; nucleotides not matched to a gene: 9. The CDR3 has 19 amino acids. Germline CDR1 reads SGDLS; CDR2 reads YYNGEE. The CDR3 is CASSVPRNRGPSGANVLTF. The DNA for the CDR3 is TGTGCCAGCAGCGTCCCTAGGAACAGGGGGCCCTCTGGGGCCAACGTCCTGACTTTC. Supplemented by reference TRBV9 and TRBJ2-6, the full variable domain reads DSGVTQTPKHLITATGQRVTLRCSPRSGDLSVYWYQQSLDQGLQFLIQYYNGEERAKGNILERFSAQQFPDLHSELNLSSLELGDSALYFCASSVPRNRGPSGANVLTFGAGSRLTVL.

This clonotype was detected many times. The rearrangement joins TRBV5-5 to TRBJ1-6; a weak D match, TRBD1 (6 bases). Germline CDR1 reads SGHKS; CDR2 reads YYEKEE (reference sequence). Trimming took off 4 bases at V and 4 bases at J, with 12 bases between the two ends. The CDR3 runs 15 residues. The CDR3 DNA reads TGTGCCAGCAGCATCCTACAGGGATATAATTCACCCCTCCACTTT. This sequence encodes CASSILQGYNSPLHF.

This clonotype was recorded many times. The chain uses TRBV28 and TRBJ1-4; 7 bases align to TRBD1. The V gene end was trimmed by 3 bases and the J gene end by 8 bases; junction bases not matched to a gene: 6. Germline V lookup: CDR1 MDHEN, CDR2 SYDVKM. The CDR3 spans 14 residues. DNA of the CDR3: TGTGCCAGCAGTTTTCGACAGGGAGGAGAAAAACTGTTTTTT. Translation: CASSFRQGGEKLFF.

At least ten counts were recorded for this clonotype. The chain recombines TRBV7-2 with TRBJ2-1; D gene unclear. The CDR3 spans 13 residues. V was clipped by 1 base and J by 3 bases, with 4 bases between them. CDR1 is SGHTA, CDR2 FQGNSA, per germline. This chain's CDR3 is CASSLGYYNEQFF. DNA of the CDR3: TGTGCCAGCAGCTTAGGCTACTACAATGAGCAGTTCTTC.

This clonotype was seen at least ten times. The chain employs TRBV11-3 and TRBJ1-3, with 8 bases fitting TRBD1. The CDR3 is 17 residues long. The junction had 9 bases not matched to a gene; V was cut back by 5 bases and J by 0 bases. Germline-derived CDR1 and CDR2 are SGHNT and YENEEA. CDR3 nucleotide sequence: TGTGCCAGCAGCCCCGGACAGGGAGCCCCCTCTGGAAACACCATATATTTT. Amino acids: CASSPGQGAPSGNTIYF.

This clonotype was observed at least ten times. The chain links TRBV18 to TRBJ2-7; D is ambiguous. V gave up 6 bases and J gave up 0 bases, with 9 bases separating them. The CDR3 totals 13 residues. Looked up from germline, CDR1 is KGHSH and CDR2 is LQKENI. CDR3 DNA sequence: TGTGCCAGCTCTCCAAGGAGCTCCTACGAGCAGTACTTC. Its translation: CASSPRSSYEQYF.

The chain employs TRBV9 and TRBJ2-2, with D unresolved. The CDR3 is 13 amino acids. Germline lookup yields CDR1 SGDLS and CDR2 YYNGEE. V dropped 0 bases and J dropped 6 bases, with 6 bases sitting between them. CDR3 protein: CASSVVAPGELFF. For the CDR3, the DNA is TGTGCCAGCAGCGTAGTAGCTCCCGGGGAGCTGTTTTTT. The full variable domain, in which reference TRBV9 and TRBJ2-2 provide the parts outside the CDR3, is DSGVTQTPKHLITATGQRVTLRCSPRSGDLSVYWYQQSLDQGLQFLIQYYNGEERAKGNILERFSAQQFPDLHSELNLSSLELGDSALYFCASSVVAPGELFFGEGSRLTVL.

This clonotype was seen many times. This chain joins TRBV20-1 and TRBJ2-3; D might be TRBD2 (6 bases). CDR3 size: 13 residues. CDR1 and CDR2 from the germline V gene are DFQATT and SNEGSKA (reference sequence). The ends were cut back, 1 base at V and 4 bases at J, with 9 bases in the middle. The CDR3 loop is CSARGRASDTQYF. CDR3 coding DNA: TGCAGTGCTAGAGGGAGGGCCTCAGATACGCAGTATTTT.

This rearrangement joins TRBV18 to TRBJ2-1; 9 positions match TRBD1. The length of the CDR3 is 14 residues. The germline gives CDR1 KGHSH, CDR2 LQKENI. Trimming cost V 2 bases and J 9 bases; bases outside gene matches: 5. The CDR3 spells CASSPADRGGEQFF. The DNA of the CDR3 is TGTGCCAGCTCACCAGCCGACAGGGGGGGTGAGCAGTTCTTC.

V gene TRBV11-3 combines with J gene TRBJ2-3; D unclear. CDR1 is SGHNT and CDR2 is YENEEA in the germline V gene. The CDR3 covers 13 residues. Trimming removed 2 bases from V and 5 bases from J, with 8 bases in between. The CDR3 sequence: CASSLTRLDTQYF. The CDR3 DNA reads as TGTGCCAGCAGCTTAACACGCCTAGATACGCAGTATTTT.

For this clonotype: A read error may explain this, as a much larger clone is one base away. The chain uses TRBV7-8 and TRBJ2-5; a weak D match, TRBD2 (5 bases). The germline gives CDR1 SGHVS, CDR2 FQNEAQ. V lost 2 bases and J lost 5, with 15 bases in between. The CDR3 is made up of 15 amino acids. The CDR3 loop reads CASSLLGSWRETQYF. The CDR3 DNA is TGTGCCAGCAGCTTACTGGGTAGCTGGAGGGAGACCCAGTACTTC.